In this sample, the clone carrying this TCR beta chain turned up once. Its antigen remains unknown. TCR libraries were built from 500 to 600 ng of total RNA by linear amplification. Using its own MiXCR run on the reads, TCRdb lists one record per CDR3 protein. The table has about 180,000 distinct CDR3 sequences, around 70% seen once. This specimen belongs to a study of healthy donors' naive CD4 and CD8 T cells. As for the study in general: For TCR alpha, new primers spanned all functional IMGT alpha genes.

This CDR3 is 12 amino acids long. CDR1 and CDR2 (germline): SGHDT, YYEEEE. The V and J ends lost 3 bases and 5 bases respectively, with 8 bases between them. Study-wide results and caveats: CDR3 charge plus V and J genes appeared to account for roughly 13% of CD4/CD8 variance. Most V and J genes were reportedly biased between naive CD4+ and CD8+ cells. Positive CDR3 charge linked to CD4+ cells, negative to CD8+ cells.

The clonotype originates from a pool of human donors in good health; the sample pools cells from several healthy donors. The V and J genes are TRBV5-6 and TRBJ1-1; D gene unclear. Sample: naive CD4+ and CD8+ T cells sorted from blood, pooled from several donors. CDR3 nucleotides: TGTGCCAGCAGCTGGGTAGGTACTGAAGCTTTCTTT. This codes for CASSWVGTEAFF. Using reference TRBV5-6 and TRBJ1-1 for the parts outside the CDR3, the full variable domain is DAGVTQSPTHLIKTRGQQVTLRCSPKSGHDTVSWYQQALGQGPQFIFQYYEEEERQRGNFPDRFSGHQFPNYSSELNVNALLLGDSALYLCASSWVGTEAFFGQGTRLTVV.